This T cell receptor (beta chain) emerged from a study of blood T cells in healthy people across ages. This clonotype was seen more than once but under ten times. A second PCR, run for about 7 to 11 cycles, used a sample-barcoded 5' primer plus a J-beta primer mix. TCRdb reprocessed the 5' RACE reads via MiXCR and lists one record per CDR3 protein. Here the sample spans hundreds of thousands of distinct CDR3 sequences, approximately 25% being singletons. These data were also filed under a second study, of T cells of mothers and their children. That work states: A few healthy Caucasian mothers served as donors, and their six children did as well.

Material: blood. The clonotype comes from a boy between 10 and 17 years old in good health.

The CDR3 sequence: CASSSVLFGDSYEQYF. The CDR3 bases are TGTGCCAGCAGTTCCGTCTTATTCGGGGATTCCTACGAGCAGTACTTC. This rearrangement joins TRBV6-5 to TRBJ2-7, with D tentatively TRBD2 (5 bases). Germline values: CDR1 MNHEY, CDR2 SVGAGI. This CDR3 has 16 amino acids. Between the trimmed V and J ends, which lost 4 bases and 1 base, there was a span of 17 bases.